This T cell receptor (beta chain) was captured by sequencing in a study of cytomegalovirus exposure and HLA in healthy donors. Findings and caveats of the study: Presence/absence analyses rested on an assumption that sequencing depth was roughly uniform across donors. At a 0.05 false discovery rate, a later analysis found 18,000 or so TCR beta sequences to be associated with HLA alleles.

The ends were cut back, 2 bases at V and 5 bases at J, with 13 bases in the middle. The CDR3 contains 14 residues. Germline V gene data show CDR1 as MNHEY and CDR2 as SVGAGI. A multiplex PCR was run with 60 Vbeta primers and 13 Jbeta primers. The authors' processing: An analysis that came later counted roughly 87 million unique TCR beta chains, 10 million to 11 million shared. This table comes from immunoSEQ multiplex PCR, and its TCRdb copy is limited to in-frame clones, with some not included. D and trimming come from the DNA, and the V and J calls and clone size come from that table. The repertoire holds about 300,000 clones, 80% to 90% seen once, with 3% to 4% in the top ten. With regard to this clone: What it recognizes is unknown.

The source material was PBMCs. This clonotype was obtained from a man aged 35 to 55 in good health and CMV-seropositive. The rearrangement joins TRBV6-5 to TRBJ2-7; tentatively, D is TRBD2 (6 bases). CDR3 DNA sequence: TGTGCCAGCAGTTACGGCGGGATGCCCAACGAGCAGTACTTC. Translating it yields CASSYGGMPNEQYF.